One sample yielded the 26 T cell receptor beta chains listed below, sequenced in a study of blood T cell repertoires in COVID-19. Sequencing was performed with immunoSEQ multiplex PCR; in TCRdb, only in-frame clones are kept and a portion is missing. The sample has 100,000 or so clones, less than 85% seen once. The sample taken for sequencing was peripheral blood. The origin of the receptors is a man in his 70s with active or convalescent COVID-19.

The J gene is TRBJ2-1, the V gene TRBV5-4, with a tentative D call TRBD2 (5 bases). Germline CDR1 SGHNT, CDR2 YYREEE (reference sequence). The CDR3 is 16 amino acids. V lost 0 bases, J lost 5 bases, and 15 bases lay in between. As DNA, the CDR3 is TGTGCCAGCAGCTTGGATTCCCTCTACGGGGACAATGAGCAGTTCTTC. It encodes CASSLDSLYGDNEQFF.

CDR3 DNA: TGTGCCAGCTCACTTTCCCGGGACTATGAAGCTTTCTTT. Protein sequence: CASSLSRDYEAFF. The rearrangement links TRBV18 to TRBJ1-1, with D maybe TRBD1 (5 bases). The CDR3 length is 13 residues. The V end lost 4 bases, the J end lost 7 bases, and 13 bases lay between the germline ends. Germline V gives CDR1 KGHSH, CDR2 LQKENI.

The chain combines TRBV1 with TRBJ2-3; the table's D call of TRBD2 was not tested on the DNA. TRBV1 is an annotated pseudogene. The CDR3 runs to 16 residues. This chain's CDR3 is CTSSQEPDGGTDTQYF. The CDR3 region has the DNA TGCACCAGCAGCCAAGAGCCGGACGGGGGGACAGATACGCAGTATTTT.

The rearrangement links TRBV18 to TRBJ2-3, with 10 bases matching TRBD1. The germline CDR1 and CDR2 sequences are KGHSH and LQKENI. CDR3 size: 16 residues. Trimming removed 4 bases from V and 2 bases from J; junction bases left unmatched: 6. The CDR3 here is CASSLPGTGVTDTQYF. The DNA for the CDR3 is TGTGCCAGCTCACTTCCCGGGACAGGGGTCACAGATACGCAGTATTTT.

At least ten counts were recorded for this clone. The chain uses TRBV10-3 and TRBJ2-7; no reliable D call. This CDR3 contains 13 residues. The germline V gene encodes CDR1 ENHRY and CDR2 SYGVKD. V dropped 6 bases and J dropped 1 base, with 10 bases sitting between them. CDR3 loop: CAIRPDFSYEQYF. The DNA of the CDR3 is TGTGCCATCAGACCAGACTTTTCCTACGAGCAGTACTTC.

This clone was found a few times. The J gene is TRBJ2-1, the V gene TRBV19; 8 bases are a match to TRBD2. CDR3 length: 16 residues. CDR1 LNHDA and CDR2 SQIVND come from the germline V gene (reference sequence). V dropped 7 bases and J dropped 7; count of bases not matched to a gene: 15. CDR3 sequence reads: CASTGKTGGGTNEQFF. CDR3 DNA: TGTGCCAGTACCGGGAAGACTGGCGGGGGGACGAATGAGCAGTTCTTC.

The V call is TRBV6-5, the J call TRBJ1-2, with 8 nucleotides matching TRBD1. Germline trimming cut 4 bases from V and 6 bases from J; bases unmatched to any gene: 10. Looked up from germline, CDR1 is MNHEY and CDR2 is SVGAGI. This CDR3 spans 15 amino acids. CDR3 sequence reads: CASSLGQGRSDGYTF. The CDR3 region has the DNA TGTGCCAGCAGTTTAGGACAGGGAAGGAGTGATGGCTACACCTTC.

In this sample, this clone turned up once. The V and J genes are TRBV12-3 or TRBV12-4 and TRBJ2-5, with TRBD2 matching over 8 bases. V lost 5 bases, J lost 4 bases, and 3 bases stayed unmatched. The CDR3 extends over 13 amino acids. DNA for the CDR3: TGTGCCAGCAGTACTGGACTAGCAGAGACCCAGTACTTC. This encodes CASSTGLAETQYF.

The gene calls are TRBV28 and TRBJ1-6; TRBD1 matches 9 bases. Germline assignment: CDR1 MDHEN and CDR2 SYDVKM. CDR3 length equals 15 residues. The trim removed 3 bases at V and 14 bases at J, leaving 11 bases unmatched. The CDR3: CASSFPGQGFLTLHF. Here the CDR3 DNA reads TGTGCCAGCAGTTTCCCGGGACAGGGCTTCTTGACCCTCCACTTT.

The chain employs TRBV6-5 and TRBJ2-2; D gene ambiguous. The CDR3 consists of 16 residues. Trimming stripped 1 base from V and 0 bases from J, with 9 bases between. The germline CDR1 and CDR2 sequences are MNHEY and SVGAGI. The CDR3, as DNA: TGTGCCAGCAGTTACTTGAGCACCGCGAACACCGGGGAGCTGTTTTTT. It specifies CASSYLSTANTGELFF.

The CDR3 here is CASSGEGRDEPNTEAFF. The CDR3 DNA follows: TGTGCCAGCAGCGGGGAGGGACGCGACGAGCCGAACACTGAAGCTTTCTTT. V gene TRBV11-2 combines with J gene TRBJ1-1, with a tentative D call TRBD1 (5 bases). Germline V gene data show CDR1 as SGHAT and CDR2 as FQNNGV. The CDR3 has 17 residues. V gave up 5 bases and J gave up 1 base, with 20 bases separating them.

The V gene is TRBV27, the J gene TRBJ2-7; 7 bases line up with TRBD2. The germline V gene encodes CDR1 MNHEY and CDR2 SMNVEV (reference sequence). The ends lost 5 bases at V and 6 bases at J; junction bases unmatched: 13. The length of the CDR3 is 15 residues. The CDR3 protein is CASSTSLRGMGEQYF. The DNA for the CDR3 is TGTGCCAGCAGTACCTCCTTGCGGGGGATGGGCGAGCAGTACTTC.

The chain employs TRBV5-1 and TRBJ2-2; possible D gene TRBD1, 6 bases. CDR3 length: 17 residues. V lost 0 bases and J lost 3, with 15 bases in between. Germline V CDR1 and CDR2: SGHRS, YFSETQ. CDR3 bases: TGCGCCAGCAGCTTGGCTAACAGGGCGAGGGACACCGGGGAGCTGTTTTTT. Translated, it gives CASSLANRARDTGELFF.

A remark on this clone: Mismatch with germline at one junction end may stem from a read error. The chain is built from TRBV7-7 and TRBJ2-1; 11 nucleotides agree with TRBD2. The CDR3 runs to 18 residues. Germline-derived CDR1 and CDR2 are SSHAT and FNYEAQ (reference sequence). The CDR3 bases are TGTGCTAGCAGCCTAAATAGCGGGGGGGCCCCGTCCTACAATGAGCAGTTCTTC. It yields the protein CASSLNSGGAPSYNEQFF.

This clone came up once. The chain carries TRBV30 and TRBJ2-2; 12 bases fit TRBD1. The V gene's germline CDR1 is GTSNPN and CDR2 SVGIG (reference sequence). The junction had 3 bases not matched to a gene; V was cut back by 8 bases and J by 2 bases. The CDR3 contains 14 residues. CDR3 DNA: TGTGCCGGGACAGGGGGCTACAACACCGGGGAGCTGTTTTTT. This codes for CAGTGGYNTGELFF.

The rearrangement joins TRBV10-2 to TRBJ1-6, with D unresolved. This CDR3 contains 15 residues. Germline V lookup: CDR1 WSHSY, CDR2 SAAADI. Deletions cut 3 bases from V and 0 bases from J, with 6 bases between. The CDR3 region is CASSERSSYNSPLHF. CDR3 DNA sequence: TGCGCCAGCAGTGAACGGAGCTCCTATAATTCACCCCTCCACTTT.

The chain carries TRBV2 and TRBJ1-4; 10 bases fit TRBD1. CDR1 and CDR2 (germline): SNHLY, FYNNEI. The CDR3 contains 15 residues. After removal of 4 bases from V and 6 bases from J, the junction contained 5 bases not matched to a gene. CDR3 protein: CASSGLGTGDEKLFF. The CDR3 coding sequence is TGTGCCAGCAGTGGACTGGGGACAGGGGATGAAAAACTGTTTTTT.

This sequence joins TRBV4-3 and TRBJ2-1; TRBD1 matches 12 bases. The CDR3 consists of 17 residues. The junction had 7 bases not matched to a gene; V was cut back by 0 bases and J by 7 bases. The V gene's germline CDR1 is LGHNA and CDR2 YSLEER. DNA of the CDR3: TGCGCCAGCAGCCAAGATCCCCCGGGACAGGGGGCAAATGAGCAGTTCTTC. Translating gives CASSQDPPGQGANEQFF.

V gene TRBV7-9 combines with J gene TRBJ1-3; D not certain. V shed 3 bases and J shed 8 bases, with 5 bases lying between them. The CDR3 loop spans 11 amino acids. Germline loops: CDR1 SEHNR, CDR2 FQNEAQ (reference sequence). The CDR3 protein is CASSLRDTIYF. CDR3 sequence (DNA): TGTGCCAGCAGCTTGCGGGACACCATATATTTT.

The chain employs TRBV7-6 and TRBJ1-2; 9 bases agree with TRBD1. This CDR3 is built from 14 residues. J gave up 6 bases and V 4 bases, and 6 bases lay outside the gene matches. The germline V gene has CDR1 SGHVS and CDR2 FNYEAQ. CDR3 in amino acids: CASSSGQGGDGYTF. DNA for the CDR3: TGTGCCAGCAGCTCGGGACAGGGAGGGGATGGCTACACCTTC.

The V gene is TRBV5-1, the J gene TRBJ1-1, with TRBD1 identical over 8 bases. The CDR3 spans 14 residues. The V and J ends lost 3 bases and 4 bases, in that order; junction bases with no gene match: 5. CDR1 and CDR2 from the germline V gene are SGHRS and YFSETQ. The CDR3 DNA sequence: TGCGCCAGCAGCTCAGGGGGCAGCGTCACTGAAGCTTTCTTT. It specifies CASSSGGSVTEAFF.

The chain employs TRBV5-5 and TRBJ1-5; D is uncertain. Trimming shortened V by 3 bases and J by 3 bases, and 13 bases separated the two germline ends. CDR1 SGHKS and CDR2 YYEKEE come from the germline V gene (reference sequence). CDR3 size: 15 residues. CDR3 loop: CASSSSLTPNQPQHF. The CDR3 DNA reads TGTGCCAGCAGCTCCTCATTAACTCCCAATCAGCCCCAGCATTTT.

This clone has just one count. The CDR3 nucleotides read TGTGCCAGCACAAAGACAGACTGGTCTGGAAACACCATATATTTT. Its translation is CASTKTDWSGNTIYF. The gene calls are TRBV6-6 and TRBJ1-3, with D maybe TRBD1 (5 bases). From germline, CDR1 is MNHNY and CDR2 SVGAGI (reference sequence). The CDR3 spans 15 residues. Trimming cost V 7 bases and J 1 base, with 14 bases left between them.

This clone was counted at least ten times. CDR3 nucleotides: TGCGCCAGCAGCTTGGGGATGGGACAGAGTCTCTACGAGCAGTACTTC. Translated: CASSLGMGQSLYEQYF. The gene calls are TRBV5-1 and TRBJ2-7; 7 bases align to TRBD1. Germline V CDR1 and CDR2: SGHRS, YFSETQ. Losses at the gene ends were 0 bases for V and 3 bases for J; bases not matched to a gene: 9. The CDR3 runs 16 residues.

The count of this clone is one. This rearrangement joins TRBV25-1 to TRBJ2-5; D might be TRBD1 (5 bases). CDR1 is MGHDK and CDR2 is SYGVNS in the germline V gene. Trimming cost V 5 bases and J 5 bases, with 18 bases left between them. The CDR3 contains 15 residues. The CDR3 sequence: CASSSMGQGTETQYF. The CDR3 DNA follows: TGTGCCAGCAGTTCGATGGGGCAGGGAACCGAGACCCAGTACTTC.

The rearrangement uses TRBV27 and TRBJ1-1; 8 bases are shared with TRBD1. CDR1 is MNHEY, CDR2 SMNVEV, per germline (reference sequence). The CDR3 covers 16 residues. After removal of 5 bases from V and 0 bases from J, the junction contained 8 bases not matched to a gene. The CDR3 loop is CASSPRTGSLNTEAFF. The CDR3 DNA is TGTGCCAGCAGTCCCCGGACAGGGTCCCTGAACACTGAAGCTTTCTTT.